These T cell receptor beta chains were read from a single sample in a study of blood T cell repertoires in COVID-19. Data came from immunoSEQ multiplex PCR; TCRdb stores just in-frame clones and leaves some out. The sample lists around 210,000 clones; around 89% were seen once. The sequenced sample consisted of PBMCs or T cells enriched from blood (not recorded which). The receptors here all came from a woman aged 18-29 years who had recovered from COVID-19. The CDR3 runs from the conserved cysteine through the conserved F or W. The D gene is left open where the match is weak. Expanded clones get a size class; other rows say once, few or many, or leave the size out.

J gene: TRBJ2-7
D gene: TRBD1
CDR3 length: 13
clone size: -
V gene: TRBV27
CDR3 protein: CATAYRGSYEQYF
CDR3 DNA: TGTGCCACCGCATACAGGGGCTCCTACGAGCAGTACTTC

J gene: TRBJ2-2
D gene: TRBD2
CDR3 length: 18
clone size: -
V gene: TRBV4-2
CDR3 protein: CASSPQGAGDVGTGELFF
CDR3 DNA: TGTGCCAGCAGTCCCCAGGGAGCGGGGGACGTCGGGACCGGGGAGCTGTTTTTT

J gene: TRBJ2-5
D gene: -
CDR3 length: 14
clone size: -
V gene: TRBV5-4
CDR3 protein: CASSLGPGGETQYF
CDR3 DNA: TGTGCCAGCAGCCTAGGACCCGGCGGGGAGACCCAGTACTTC

J gene: TRBJ2-7
D gene: -
CDR3 length: 13
clone size: -
V gene: TRBV19
CDR3 protein: CASSQGSGYEQYF
CDR3 DNA: TGTGCCAGTAGTCAGGGATCCGGCTACGAGCAGTACTTC

J gene: TRBJ1-5
D gene: -
CDR3 length: 13
clone size: -
V gene: TRBV5-4
CDR3 protein: CASSLAPDQPQHF
CDR3 DNA: TGTGCCAGCAGCTTGGCGCCAGATCAGCCCCAGCATTTT

J gene: TRBJ2-7
D gene: -
CDR3 length: 16
clone size: -
V gene: TRBV5-6
CDR3 protein: CASSSRIAGRSYEQYF
CDR3 DNA: TGTGCCAGCAGCTCACGAATTGCGGGGCGCTCCTACGAGCAGTACTTC

J gene: TRBJ1-3
D gene: TRBD1
CDR3 length: 19
clone size: -
V gene: TRBV4-1
CDR3 protein: CASSQGTGVTSYAGNTIYF
CDR3 DNA: TGCGCCAGCAGCCAAGGGACAGGGGTAACTAGCTATGCTGGAAACACCATATATTTT

J gene: TRBJ1-1
D gene: -
CDR3 length: 13
clone size: -
V gene: TRBV5-1
CDR3 protein: CASSFSPVTEAFF
CDR3 DNA: TGCGCCAGCAGCTTTAGCCCTGTCACTGAAGCTTTCTTT

J gene: TRBJ1-3
D gene: TRBD1
CDR3 length: 16
clone size: -
V gene: TRBV4-1
CDR3 protein: CASSPGQGAPGNTIYF
CDR3 DNA: TGCGCCAGCAGCCCGGGACAGGGAGCACCCGGAAACACCATATATTTT

J gene: TRBJ1-2
D gene: TRBD1
CDR3 length: 14
clone size: -
V gene: TRBV6-5
CDR3 protein: CASNPRDRGSGYTF
CDR3 DNA: TGTGCCAGCAACCCCCGGGACAGGGGTAGTGGCTACACCTTC

J gene: TRBJ2-1
D gene: TRBD1
CDR3 length: 15
clone size: -
V gene: TRBV2
CDR3 protein: CASSFDRGSYNEQFF
CDR3 DNA: TGTGCCAGCAGTTTTGACAGGGGGTCCTACAATGAGCAGTTCTTC

J gene: TRBJ1-4
D gene: -
CDR3 length: 15
clone size: -
V gene: TRBV30
CDR3 protein: CAWSVVRTENEKLFF
CDR3 DNA: TGTGCCTGGAGTGTAGTTCGGACTGAGAATGAAAAACTGTTTTTT

J gene: TRBJ1-5
D gene: -
CDR3 length: 15
clone size: -
V gene: TRBV7-8
CDR3 protein: CASSLYPGENQPQHF
CDR3 DNA: TGTGCCAGCAGCTTATACCCGGGGGAGAATCAGCCCCAGCATTTT

J gene: TRBJ1-2
D gene: -
CDR3 length: 13
clone size: -
V gene: TRBV10-3
CDR3 protein: CAISEAREDGYTF
CDR3 DNA: TGTGCCATCAGTGAGGCCAGGGAGGACGGCTACACCTTC

J gene: TRBJ2-3
D gene: TRBD2
CDR3 length: 17
clone size: -
V gene: TRBV27
CDR3 protein: CASSLLIAGASTDTQYF
CDR3 DNA: TGTGCCAGCAGCCTTCTTATAGCGGGGGCTAGCACAGATACGCAGTATTTT

J gene: TRBJ2-4
D gene: -
CDR3 length: 16
clone size: once
V gene: TRBV5-1
CDR3 protein: CASSFSGDTAKNIQYF
CDR3 DNA: TGCGCCAGCAGCTTTTCAGGGGATACCGCCAAAAACATTCAGTACTTC

J gene: TRBJ1-2
D gene: -
CDR3 length: 15
clone size: -
V gene: TRBV2
CDR3 protein: CASSERDPALHGYTF
CDR3 DNA: TGTGCCAGCAGTGAGCGGGACCCGGCCCTACATGGCTACACCTTC

J gene: TRBJ1-2
D gene: -
CDR3 length: 14
clone size: -
V gene: TRBV7-9
CDR3 protein: CASSYTGPDYGYTF
CDR3 DNA: TGTGCCAGCAGCTATACAGGACCCGACTATGGCTACACCTTC

J gene: TRBJ2-1
D gene: -
CDR3 length: 16
clone size: once
V gene: TRBV6-1
CDR3 protein: CASSEVLRGPANEQFF
CDR3 DNA: TGTGCCAGCAGTGAAGTTCTCAGGGGACCTGCCAATGAGCAGTTCTTC

J gene: TRBJ2-1
D gene: TRBD1
CDR3 length: 13
clone size: -
V gene: TRBV24-1
CDR3 protein: CATSDLTGGRTVF
CDR3 DNA: TGTGCCACCAGTGATTTGACAGGGGGCCGGACTGTCTTC

J gene: TRBJ2-3
D gene: -
CDR3 length: 15
clone size: -
V gene: TRBV14
CDR3 protein: CASSPGMFRTDTQYF
CDR3 DNA: TGTGCCAGCAGCCCGGGAATGTTCCGCACAGATACGCAGTATTTT

J gene: TRBJ1-2
D gene: -
CDR3 length: 14
clone size: -
V gene: TRBV2
CDR3 protein: CASIPDNFYNGYTF
CDR3 DNA: TGTGCCAGCATCCCGGACAACTTCTACAATGGCTACACCTTC

J gene: TRBJ2-7
D gene: -
CDR3 length: 13
clone size: once
V gene: TRBV25-1
CDR3 protein: CASRSPGGREQYF
CDR3 DNA: TGTGCCTCCCGGAGCCCGGGGGGCCGGGAGCAGTACTTC

J gene: TRBJ2-7
D gene: TRBD2
CDR3 length: 14
clone size: -
V gene: TRBV7-9
CDR3 protein: CASSPPGLGGWQYF
CDR3 DNA: TGTGCCAGCAGCCCTCCGGGACTAGGAGGTTGGCAGTACTTC

J gene: TRBJ2-3
D gene: -
CDR3 length: 10
clone size: -
V gene: TRBV2
CDR3 protein: CASSVGTQYF
CDR3 DNA: TGTGCCAGCAGTGTCGGTACGCAGTATTTT

J gene: TRBJ2-3
D gene: TRBD2
CDR3 length: 17
clone size: -
V gene: TRBV27
CDR3 protein: CASSLRVAGASTDTQYF
CDR3 DNA: TGTGCCAGCAGTTTAAGGGTAGCGGGGGCCAGCACAGATACGCAGTATTTT

J gene: TRBJ2-5
D gene: -
CDR3 length: 14
clone size: -
V gene: TRBV27
CDR3 protein: CASSLGSQQETQYF
CDR3 DNA: TGTGCCAGCAGTTTAGGTTCCCAGCAAGAGACCCAGTACTTC

J gene: TRBJ2-7
D gene: -
CDR3 length: 14
clone size: -
V gene: TRBV7-9
CDR3 protein: CASSLKQDSYEQYF
CDR3 DNA: TGTGCCAGCAGCTTAAAACAGGACAGCTACGAGCAGTACTTC

J gene: TRBJ1-4
D gene: -
CDR3 length: 17
clone size: -
V gene: TRBV27
CDR3 protein: CASRSEGDPGTNEKLFF
CDR3 DNA: TGTGCCAGCAGATCCGAGGGGGACCCGGGAACTAATGAAAAACTGTTTTTT

J gene: TRBJ2-7
D gene: TRBD1
CDR3 length: 13
clone size: -
V gene: TRBV19
CDR3 protein: CASSIQGAHEQYF
CDR3 DNA: TGTGCCAGTAGTATTCAGGGGGCGCATGAGCAGTACTTC

J gene: TRBJ1-3
D gene: -
CDR3 length: 15
clone size: -
V gene: TRBV7-9
CDR3 protein: CASSLSQVSGNTIYF
CDR3 DNA: TGTGCCAGCAGCTTAAGTCAGGTATCCGGAAACACCATATATTTT

J gene: TRBJ2-7
D gene: TRBD1
CDR3 length: 15
clone size: -
V gene: TRBV6-5
CDR3 protein: CASSYSTLGQGEQYF
CDR3 DNA: TGTGCCAGCAGTTACTCGACCTTGGGACAGGGGGAGCAGTACTTC

J gene: TRBJ1-4
D gene: -
CDR3 length: 15
clone size: few
V gene: TRBV25-1
CDR3 protein: CASSEFGSTNEKLFF
CDR3 DNA: TGTGCCAGCAGTGAATTTGGCTCAACTAATGAAAAACTGTTTTTT

J gene: TRBJ1-1
D gene: TRBD1
CDR3 length: 15
clone size: -
V gene: TRBV5-1
CDR3 protein: CASSESPGQQKEAFF
CDR3 DNA: TGCGCCAGCAGCGAATCGCCGGGACAGCAAAAAGAAGCTTTCTTT

J gene: TRBJ2-1
D gene: -
CDR3 length: 18
clone size: -
V gene: TRBV7-3
CDR3 protein: CASSLGLAGLSSYNEQFF
CDR3 DNA: TGTGCCAGCAGCTTAGGGTTGGCGGGGCTGAGCTCCTACAATGAGCAGTTCTTC

J gene: TRBJ2-3
D gene: TRBD2
CDR3 length: 16
clone size: -
V gene: TRBV5-4
CDR3 protein: CASSSRLAGNTDTQYF
CDR3 DNA: TGTGCCAGCAGCTCCAGACTAGCGGGGAACACAGATACGCAGTATTTT

J gene: TRBJ1-2
D gene: TRBD1
CDR3 length: 15
clone size: -
V gene: TRBV9
CDR3 protein: CASSVTPTGGQDYTF
CDR3 DNA: TGTGCCAGCAGCGTAACCCCGACAGGGGGGCAGGACTACACCTTC

J gene: TRBJ2-7
D gene: -
CDR3 length: 12
clone size: -
V gene: TRBV28
CDR3 protein: CASSLRSPEQYF
CDR3 DNA: TGTGCCAGCAGTTTACGTTCCCCCGAGCAGTACTTC

J gene: TRBJ1-6
D gene: -
CDR3 length: 13
clone size: -
V gene: TRBV2
CDR3 protein: CASSTGNNSPLHF
CDR3 DNA: TGTGCCAGCAGTACAGGGAACAATTCACCCCTCCACTTT

J gene: TRBJ2-1
D gene: -
CDR3 length: 15
clone size: -
V gene: TRBV30
CDR3 protein: CAWSAGPSSYNEQFF
CDR3 DNA: TGTGCCTGGAGTGCGGGTCCCAGCTCCTACAATGAGCAGTTCTTC

J gene: TRBJ2-4
D gene: -
CDR3 length: 14
clone size: -
V gene: TRBV27
CDR3 protein: CASSLSGVKNIQYF
CDR3 DNA: TGTGCCAGCAGTTTATCCGGGGTCAAAAACATTCAGTACTTC

J gene: TRBJ2-3
D gene: -
CDR3 length: 19
clone size: -
V gene: TRBV5-6
CDR3 protein: CASSLSPRNGGWPTDTQYF
CDR3 DNA: TGTGCCAGCAGCTTGAGTCCAAGGAACGGGGGATGGCCCACAGATACGCAGTATTTT

J gene: TRBJ1-2
D gene: TRBD1
CDR3 length: 14
clone size: -
V gene: TRBV5-1
CDR3 protein: CASSLRQGGDGYTF
CDR3 DNA: TGCGCCAGCAGCTTGAGACAGGGCGGGGATGGCTACACCTTC

J gene: TRBJ2-7
D gene: TRBD1
CDR3 length: 14
clone size: -
V gene: TRBV5-4
CDR3 protein: CASSEGTGRYEQYF
CDR3 DNA: TGTGCCAGCAGCGAGGGGACAGGACGCTACGAGCAGTACTTC

J gene: TRBJ2-3
D gene: TRBD1
CDR3 length: 14
clone size: -
V gene: TRBV5-1
CDR3 protein: CASSFGTGADTQYF
CDR3 DNA: TGCGCCAGCAGCTTTGGGACAGGCGCAGATACGCAGTATTTT

J gene: TRBJ1-5
D gene: TRBD1
CDR3 length: 14
clone size: -
V gene: TRBV19
CDR3 protein: CATAGQGYPQPQHF
CDR3 DNA: TGTGCCACCGCGGGACAGGGTTACCCTCAGCCCCAGCATTTT

J gene: TRBJ1-2
D gene: TRBD1
CDR3 length: 18
clone size: -
V gene: TRBV19
CDR3 protein: CASSTNPGQYASHYGYTF
CDR3 DNA: TGTGCCAGTAGTACTAACCCGGGACAGTATGCTTCACACTATGGCTACACCTTC

J gene: TRBJ1-2
D gene: TRBD1
CDR3 length: 15
clone size: once
V gene: TRBV28
CDR3 protein: CASSWYLSGGYGYTF
CDR3 DNA: TGTGCCAGCAGTTGGTACTTGTCAGGGGGCTATGGCTACACCTTC